This paragraph reports one TCR beta chain. Antigen specificity is unknown. Regions amplified from RNA transcripts were the TCR beta CDR3 regions. Primed by the HTBI set, a first-round RT-PCR was run on the TCR CDR3. Via MiXCR, TCRdb re-called the multiplex PCR reads, giving one row per CDR3 protein. The data contain fewer than 650,000 distinct CDR3 sequences, 12% to 15% of them singletons. Diagnostic assessment was based on clinical symptoms, serum thyroxine and TRAb, thyroid ultrasound and orbital computed tomography. The data were taken from a study of T cells in Graves' hyperthyroidism and ophthalmopathy. Study overall: Peripheral blood samples were taken at initial diagnosis, prior to any treatment. The study's findings and limits: Most thyroid clonotypes expanded above 0.001 were also detected in blood.

Germline CDR1 MNHNS, CDR2 SASEGT. The CDR3 length is 15 residues. V was trimmed by 2 bases and J by 1 base, leaving 8 bases between them. The genes are TRBV6-1 and TRBJ2-2, with TRBD1 as a possible D gene (5 bases). The receptor was derived from a woman aged 18-29 years with Graves' ophthalmopathy. The sequenced material came from blood. The CDR3 spells CASSETQGNTGELFF. For the CDR3, the DNA is TGTGCCAGCAGTGAAACTCAGGGGAACACCGGGGAGCTGTTTTTT.